This is a list of T cell receptor beta chains from one sample in a study of cytomegalovirus exposure and HLA in healthy donors. The protocol was immunoSEQ multiplex PCR, while the TCRdb copy is restricted to in-frame clones and leaves out a portion. The sample includes about 120,000 clones, over 8.5% of them seen just once. Sequencing used PBMCs. The receptors here all came from a woman in her 40s in good health and CMV-seropositive. The CDR3 runs from the conserved cysteine through the conserved F or W. A D gene is named only where the DNA matches it firmly. Rows give clone size only sometimes, using once, few, many, or a class for an expanded clone.

j_gene: TRBJ2-5; d_gene: TRBD1; v_gene: TRBV6-1; abundance: NA; CDR3nt: TGTGCCAGCAGGTGGGGACAGGGACAAGAGACCCAGTACTTC; CDR3aa: CASRWGQGQETQYF
j_gene: TRBJ2-1; d_gene: TRBD2; v_gene: TRBV7-2; abundance: few; CDR3nt: TGTGCCAGCAGCGCTAGCAGCGGGGCGAGCTCCTACAATGAGCAGTTCTTC; CDR3aa: CASSASSGASSYNEQFF
j_gene: TRBJ2-7; d_gene: TRBD1; v_gene: TRBV18; abundance: few; CDR3nt: TGTGCCAGCTCACCTACCGGACAGGCCTTGGGGGTGCAGTACTTC; CDR3aa: CASSPTGQALGVQYF
j_gene: TRBJ2-7; d_gene: NA; v_gene: TRBV7-9; abundance: NA; CDR3nt: TGTGCCAGCAGCCCCCCGAGGGAAGAGGGCGAGCAGTACTTC; CDR3aa: CASSPPREEGEQYF
j_gene: TRBJ2-6; d_gene: NA; v_gene: TRBV19; abundance: few; CDR3nt: TGTGCCAGTAGTATACTTTACAGGGAAACCGGGGCCAACGTCCTGACTTTC; CDR3aa: CASSILYRETGANVLTF
j_gene: TRBJ2-7; d_gene: TRBD1; v_gene: TRBV5-5; abundance: NA; CDR3nt: TGTGCCAGCAGCGCCCCGGGACAGGGGGCCTTCGAGCAGTACTTC; CDR3aa: CASSAPGQGAFEQYF
j_gene: TRBJ1-1; d_gene: NA; v_gene: TRBV27; abundance: few; CDR3nt: TGTGCCAGCAGTTTTGTGGGGGGAAACACTGAAGCTTTCTTT; CDR3aa: CASSFVGGNTEAFF
j_gene: TRBJ1-2; d_gene: NA; v_gene: TRBV28; abundance: few; CDR3nt: TGTGCCTTGGGTTCAGGGGACTATGGCTACACCTTC; CDR3aa: CALGSGDYGYTF
j_gene: TRBJ2-1; d_gene: TRBD1; v_gene: TRBV5-1; abundance: few; CDR3nt: TGCGCCAGCAGCGGGGGACAGGGCCCTTACAATGAGCAGTTCTTC; CDR3aa: CASSGGQGPYNEQFF
j_gene: TRBJ2-5; d_gene: TRBD2; v_gene: TRBV6-5; abundance: few; CDR3nt: TGTGCCAGCAAACAAACGCGGGGGTTTCAAGAGACCCAGTACTTC; CDR3aa: CASKQTRGFQETQYF
j_gene: TRBJ1-5; d_gene: NA; v_gene: TRBV7-9; abundance: NA; CDR3nt: TGTGCCAGCAGCTTAGGACATAGCAATCAGCCCCAGCATTTT; CDR3aa: CASSLGHSNQPQHF
j_gene: TRBJ1-5; d_gene: NA; v_gene: TRBV6-6; abundance: NA; CDR3nt: TGTGCCAGCAGTTACGGACAGAGCGTCCAGCCCCAGCATTTT; CDR3aa: CASSYGQSVQPQHF
j_gene: TRBJ2-7; d_gene: NA; v_gene: TRBV6-1; abundance: few; CDR3nt: TGTGCCAGCAGGACCGGGACATCGCTCTCCTACGAGCAGTACTTC; CDR3aa: CASRTGTSLSYEQYF
j_gene: TRBJ1-1; d_gene: NA; v_gene: TRBV7-2; abundance: NA; CDR3nt: TGTGCCAGCAGCTCTTCGGGGGGGGTGGCTTTCTTT; CDR3aa: CASSSSGGVAFF
j_gene: TRBJ1-3; d_gene: TRBD1; v_gene: TRBV19; abundance: few; CDR3nt: TGTGCCAGTAGTATAGCGGGACAGAACCTTGGAAACACCATATATTTT; CDR3aa: CASSIAGQNLGNTIYF
j_gene: TRBJ2-7; d_gene: NA; v_gene: TRBV18; abundance: NA; CDR3nt: TGTGCCAGCTCACCACCGTCACAGTTCTCCTACGAGCAGTACTTC; CDR3aa: CASSPPSQFSYEQYF
j_gene: TRBJ2-7; d_gene: NA; v_gene: TRBV25-1; abundance: few; CDR3nt: TGTGCCCTCTTGGGCCGACTATCCTACGAGCAGTACTTC; CDR3aa: CALLGRLSYEQYF
j_gene: TRBJ2-7; d_gene: TRBD2; v_gene: TRBV5-5; abundance: NA; CDR3nt: TGTGCCAGCAGCTTGTCAGCGGGGAGGCAACACGAGCAGTACTTC; CDR3aa: CASSLSAGRQHEQYF
j_gene: TRBJ1-5; d_gene: NA; v_gene: TRBV28; abundance: NA; CDR3nt: TGTGCCACCCTTGAACCCGGGCGGGGTCAGCCCCAGCATTTT; CDR3aa: CATLEPGRGQPQHF
j_gene: TRBJ2-1; d_gene: NA; v_gene: TRBV27; abundance: NA; CDR3nt: TGTGCCAGCAGTTTTCGACAGTCGGGCAATGAGCAGTTCTTC; CDR3aa: CASSFRQSGNEQFF
j_gene: TRBJ2-7; d_gene: NA; v_gene: TRBV5-1; abundance: NA; CDR3nt: TGCGCCAGCAGCTTGGGCCAGTTCTACGAGCAGTACTTC; CDR3aa: CASSLGQFYEQYF
j_gene: TRBJ1-1; d_gene: NA; v_gene: TRBV5-5; abundance: many; CDR3nt: TGTGCCAGCAGCCTCGGGACACACACTGAAGCTTTCTTT; CDR3aa: CASSLGTHTEAFF
j_gene: TRBJ2-3; d_gene: TRBD2; v_gene: TRBV7-6; abundance: few; CDR3nt: TGTGCCAGCAGCTTAGAGGTTTCGGGGGGGCCCTCAAGCACAGATACGCAGTATTTT; CDR3aa: CASSLEVSGGPSSTDTQYF
j_gene: TRBJ1-1; d_gene: NA; v_gene: TRBV5-4; abundance: NA; CDR3nt: TGTGCCAGCAGCTCCGCCCCCTACGCCCCGAACACTGAAGCTTTCTTT; CDR3aa: CASSSAPYAPNTEAFF
j_gene: TRBJ2-1; d_gene: NA; v_gene: TRBV7-2; abundance: NA; CDR3nt: TGTGCCAGCAGCCAGAGGTGGGGTGCGGGTGAGCAGTTCTTC; CDR3aa: CASSQRWGAGEQFF
j_gene: TRBJ2-7; d_gene: NA; v_gene: TRBV19; abundance: few; CDR3nt: TGTGCCAGTAGTACCGCAGGGTATGGGTACGAGCAGTACTTC; CDR3aa: CASSTAGYGYEQYF
j_gene: TRBJ1-5; d_gene: TRBD1; v_gene: TRBV27; abundance: few; CDR3nt: TGTGCCAGCAGTTTTAACAGGGGAAATCAGCCCCAGCATTTT; CDR3aa: CASSFNRGNQPQHF
j_gene: TRBJ1-2; d_gene: NA; v_gene: TRBV5-1; abundance: NA; CDR3nt: TGCGCCAGCAGCTTGGCGGGGGGAGCCGCCGGATTCTATGGCTACACCTTC; CDR3aa: CASSLAGGAAGFYGYTF
j_gene: TRBJ1-1; d_gene: TRBD1; v_gene: TRBV19; abundance: NA; CDR3nt: TGTGCCAGTAGTGACTCGGGACAGGTGAACACTGAAGCTTTCTTT; CDR3aa: CASSDSGQVNTEAFF
j_gene: TRBJ1-2; d_gene: NA; v_gene: TRBV7-9; abundance: NA; CDR3nt: TGTGCCAGCAGCTTAGCGTGGGGCACCGAGTATGGCTACACCTTC; CDR3aa: CASSLAWGTEYGYTF
j_gene: TRBJ2-6; d_gene: NA; v_gene: TRBV2; abundance: few; CDR3nt: TGTGCCAGCAGTGGCTTGCGGTCCTCTGGGGCCAACGTCCTGACTTTC; CDR3aa: CASSGLRSSGANVLTF
j_gene: TRBJ1-5; d_gene: NA; v_gene: TRBV7-8; abundance: NA; CDR3nt: TGTGCCAGCAGCCCTTTCAATCAGCCCCAGCATTTT; CDR3aa: CASSPFNQPQHF
j_gene: TRBJ1-2; d_gene: NA; v_gene: TRBV5-1; abundance: NA; CDR3nt: TGCGCCAGCAGCTTGGGGGGCCTGGGTGAAGGAGGCTACACCTTC; CDR3aa: CASSLGGLGEGGYTF
j_gene: TRBJ2-7; d_gene: TRBD1; v_gene: TRBV11-2; abundance: NA; CDR3nt: TGTGCCAGCAGATCCGGGACAGGGGGTCTAAGCGAGCAGTACTTC; CDR3aa: CASRSGTGGLSEQYF
j_gene: TRBJ1-4; d_gene: TRBD1; v_gene: TRBV7-9; abundance: NA; CDR3nt: TGTGCCAGCATGCCTTGGGGGGACAGGTTGGAAGAAAAACTGTTTTTT; CDR3aa: CASMPWGDRLEEKLFF
j_gene: TRBJ1-3; d_gene: NA; v_gene: TRBV5-1; abundance: few; CDR3nt: TGCGCCAGCAGCTTGGGCAGCTCTGGAAACACCATATATTTT; CDR3aa: CASSLGSSGNTIYF
j_gene: TRBJ1-6; d_gene: TRBD1; v_gene: TRBV7-6; abundance: NA; CDR3nt: TGTGCCAGCAGCCATGGACAGGACAATTCACCCCTCCACTTT; CDR3aa: CASSHGQDNSPLHF
j_gene: TRBJ2-1; d_gene: NA; v_gene: TRBV5-4; abundance: few; CDR3nt: TGTGCCAGCAGCTTGGTCAGGGACAATGAGCAGTTCTTC; CDR3aa: CASSLVRDNEQFF
j_gene: TRBJ2-1; d_gene: NA; v_gene: TRBV5-4; abundance: NA; CDR3nt: TGTGCCAGCAGCAGGACACTAACTTACAATGAGCAGTTCTTC; CDR3aa: CASSRTLTYNEQFF
j_gene: TRBJ2-7; d_gene: TRBD2; v_gene: TRBV14; abundance: NA; CDR3nt: TGTGCCACCCCTAGGGGAGGGACCCACGCCGACGAGCAGTACTTC; CDR3aa: CATPRGGTHADEQYF
j_gene: TRBJ2-7; d_gene: TRBD1; v_gene: TRBV19; abundance: NA; CDR3nt: TGTGCCAGTAGTATAATAGACAGGGAATACGAGCAGTACTTC; CDR3aa: CASSIIDREYEQYF
j_gene: TRBJ2-7; d_gene: TRBD1; v_gene: TRBV5-4; abundance: NA; CDR3nt: TGTGCCAGCAGCACGGGACAGGGGATATACTACGAGCAGTACTTC; CDR3aa: CASSTGQGIYYEQYF
j_gene: TRBJ2-3; d_gene: TRBD1; v_gene: TRBV2; abundance: few; CDR3nt: TGTGCCAGCACTAGGACAGGGACAGATACGCAGTATTTT; CDR3aa: CASTRTGTDTQYF
j_gene: TRBJ1-6; d_gene: NA; v_gene: TRBV6-1; abundance: NA; CDR3nt: TGTGCCAGCAGTGAAAATCTGGAGGCCCGATTACCCCTCCACTTT; CDR3aa: CASSENLEARLPLHF
j_gene: TRBJ2-7; d_gene: TRBD1; v_gene: TRBV4-1; abundance: NA; CDR3nt: TGCGCCAGCAGCCATCGGACAGGAAGCTCCTACGAGCAGTACTTC; CDR3aa: CASSHRTGSSYEQYF
j_gene: TRBJ2-6; d_gene: NA; v_gene: TRBV5-1; abundance: NA; CDR3nt: TGCGCCAGCAGCTTGGCAGGGGTCTCTGGGGCCAACGTCCTGACTTTC; CDR3aa: CASSLAGVSGANVLTF
j_gene: TRBJ2-7; d_gene: NA; v_gene: TRBV25-1; abundance: few; CDR3nt: TGTGCCAGCAGTGACGACAGAGAATTATACGAGCAGTACTTC; CDR3aa: CASSDDRELYEQYF
j_gene: TRBJ1-2; d_gene: NA; v_gene: TRBV7-9; abundance: NA; CDR3nt: TGTGCCAGCAGCTTAGTGGCAGATGGCTACACCTTC; CDR3aa: CASSLVADGYTF
j_gene: TRBJ2-7; d_gene: NA; v_gene: TRBV4-1; abundance: NA; CDR3nt: TGCGCCAGCAGCCTAGCGGACGGCTACGAGCAGTACTTC; CDR3aa: CASSLADGYEQYF
j_gene: TRBJ2-1; d_gene: TRBD1; v_gene: TRBV11-2; abundance: few; CDR3nt: TGTGCCAGCAGCTTAGTAGGGGGCCACAATGAGCAGTTCTTC; CDR3aa: CASSLVGGHNEQFF
j_gene: TRBJ2-3; d_gene: TRBD2; v_gene: TRBV5-1; abundance: few; CDR3nt: TGCGCCAGCAGACCGGGGGGGCCTGGCACAGATACGCAGTATTTT; CDR3aa: CASRPGGPGTDTQYF
j_gene: TRBJ2-2; d_gene: TRBD1; v_gene: TRBV7-7; abundance: few; CDR3nt: TGTGCCAGCAGCTTAGAAGTTCAAGGACAGGGGATTCACGGGGAGCTGTTTTTT; CDR3aa: CASSLEVQGQGIHGELFF
j_gene: TRBJ1-4; d_gene: NA; v_gene: TRBV27; abundance: NA; CDR3nt: TGTGCCAGCAGTACGGGGGGACGTATTAATGAAAAACTGTTTTTT; CDR3aa: CASSTGGRINEKLFF
j_gene: TRBJ2-7; d_gene: NA; v_gene: TRBV7-9; abundance: NA; CDR3nt: TGTGCCAGCAGCTTATCGGGTAAAACAGGCCCGATGTACGAGCAGTACTTC; CDR3aa: CASSLSGKTGPMYEQYF
j_gene: TRBJ1-1; d_gene: TRBD1; v_gene: TRBV2; abundance: NA; CDR3nt: TGTGCCAGCAGTGGGGGGCAGGGGGCGCAAGCTTTCTTT; CDR3aa: CASSGGQGAQAFF
j_gene: TRBJ2-2; d_gene: NA; v_gene: TRBV9; abundance: NA; CDR3nt: TGTGCCAGCAGCGCTCGATACCTCCGGACACTACGAAACACCGGGGAGCTGTTTTTT; CDR3aa: CASSARYLRTLRNTGELFF
j_gene: TRBJ2-2; d_gene: TRBD1; v_gene: TRBV2; abundance: few; CDR3nt: TGTGCCACCAAGGGACAGATAAACACCGGGGAGCTGTTTTTT; CDR3aa: CATKGQINTGELFF
j_gene: TRBJ1-1; d_gene: TRBD1; v_gene: TRBV7-3; abundance: few; CDR3nt: TGTGCCAGCAGCCCACGGGACAGGGGAACTGAAGCTTTCTTT; CDR3aa: CASSPRDRGTEAFF
j_gene: TRBJ1-1; d_gene: NA; v_gene: TRBV10-3; abundance: NA; CDR3nt: TGTGCCATCAATAGACAGGACAACACTGAAGCTTTCTTT; CDR3aa: CAINRQDNTEAFF